This T cell receptor beta chain was sequenced during a study of T-cell reconstitution after alpha-beta-depleted transplantation in children. Study-wide results and caveats: Reportedly, only several hundred clones from non-depleted graft cells drove alpha-beta T-cell counts at about two months. Newly produced T cells mostly provided counts and TCRbeta diversity after one year, as hyperexpanded clones declined.

Preparation of the TCRbeta library involved a method that used unique molecular identifiers. Using its own MiXCR run on the PCR reads, TCRdb lists one record per CDR3 protein. The table includes some 300,000 distinct CDR3 sequences, 10% detected once. As for this clonotype: Its antigen remains unidentified.

The CDR3 runs to 12 residues. Trimming took 1 base from V and 7 from J, leaving 7 bases between them. Germline CDR1 LNHNV, CDR2 YYDKDF (reference sequence). The clonotype originates from a boy under three years old with acute myeloid leukemia, due to receive a stem cell transplant. The chain is built from TRBV15 and TRBJ1-2; D might be TRBD1 (5 bases). Sequencing used PBMCs, obtained before TCRalphabeta/CD19-depleted stem cell transplant. The CDR3 region is CATSRGQGGYTF. CDR3 nucleotides: TGTGCCACCAGCAGAGGGCAGGGTGGCTACACCTTC.